The 6 T cell receptor beta chains below all came from one sample that was sequenced in a study of T-cell reconstitution after alpha-beta-depleted transplantation in children. A library of TCRbeta sequences, prepared with unique molecular identifiers, was generated. TCRdb recomputed calls from the PCR reads with MiXCR, one row per CDR3 protein. Among more than 200,000 distinct CDR3 sequences, about a sixth were seen once, and the ten largest hold 43%. The sequencing used PBMCs, mostly from graft donor cells, collected 360 days after TCRalphabeta/CD19-depleted stem cell transplant. Receptors originate from a male patient between 2 and 15 years old who had a stem cell transplant for acute lymphoblastic leukemia, so the T cells may come from the graft donor.

V gene TRBV28 combines with J gene TRBJ2-1; the match to TRBD2 covers 9 bases. Germline V lookup: CDR1 MDHEN, CDR2 SYDVKM. CDR3 length: 19 amino acids. The ends lost 6 bases at V and 3 bases at J; junction bases unmatched: 18. Here the CDR3 reads CASSLWVAGASDSYNEQFF. DNA for the CDR3: TGTGCCAGCAGCCTCTGGGTAGCGGGAGCCTCCGACAGCTACAATGAGCAGTTCTTC. Using reference TRBV28 and TRBJ2-1 for the parts outside the CDR3, the full variable domain is DVKVTQSSRYLVKRTGEKVFLECVQDMDHENMFWYRQDPGLGLRLIYFSYDVKMKEKGDIPEGYSVSREKKERFSLILESASTNQTSMYLCASSLWVAGASDSYNEQFFGPGTRLTVL.

This chain links TRBV12-3 or TRBV12-4 with TRBJ2-5; maybe TRBD2 (5 bases). The length of the CDR3 is 14 residues. V lost 3 bases, J lost 2 bases, and 10 bases lay in between. The CDR3 loop reads CASSLRRRQETQYF. The CDR3 coding sequence is TGTGCCAGCAGTTTGAGGAGGCGGCAAGAGACCCAGTACTTC.

The rearrangement links TRBV10-1 to TRBJ2-7, with 12 positions matching TRBD1. Trimming cost V 0 bases and J 5 bases; bases outside gene matches: 5. Germline loops: CDR1 WNHNN, CDR2 SYGVQD (reference sequence). The length of the CDR3 is 16 residues. CDR3 sequence (DNA): TGCGCCAGCAGTGAGTCGGAGGGACAGGGGGCAAACGAGCAGTACTTC. This codes for CASSESEGQGANEQYF.

This clonotype was counted ten times or more. The chain couples TRBV7-6 to TRBJ1-2; perhaps TRBD1 as D (5 bases). This CDR3 has 14 amino acids. V was pared by 2 bases and J by 2 bases, with 9 bases between. Germline CDR1 and CDR2: SGHVS and FNYEAQ. In DNA form, the CDR3 reads TGTGCCAGCAGCTTAATTCCAGGGAACTATGGCTACACCTTC. This sequence encodes CASSLIPGNYGYTF.

This clonotype was detected a few times. The chain carries TRBV9 and TRBJ2-2; no clear D gene. The germline gives CDR1 SGDLS, CDR2 YYNGEE. The V end lost 3 bases, the J end lost 6 bases, and 18 bases lay between the germline ends. The CDR3 sequence is 16 residues long. DNA of the CDR3: TGTGCCAGCAGCGCCACCCTTATCGGATTAGCCGGGGAGCTGTTTTTT. Its protein is CASSATLIGLAGELFF. The entire variable domain, with the rest obtained from reference TRBV9 and TRBJ2-2, is as follows: DSGVTQTPKHLITATGQRVTLRCSPRSGDLSVYWYQQSLDQGLQFLIQYYNGEERAKGNILERFSAQQFPDLHSELNLSSLELGDSALYFCASSATLIGLAGELFFGEGSRLTVL.

J is TRBJ2-2 and V is TRBV6-2 or TRBV6-3; D ambiguous. The ends were cut back, 11 bases at V and 7 bases at J, with 11 bases in the middle. The CDR3 extends over 11 amino acids. Germline V lookup: CDR1 MNHEY, CDR2 SVGEGT. The CDR3 protein is CALRGSGELFF. CDR3 DNA: TGTGCCCTTCGTGGTAGCGGGGAGCTGTTTTTT.